The 15 T cell receptor beta chains given below trace back to one sample, sequenced in a study of blood T cell repertoires in COVID-19. Sequencing was performed with immunoSEQ multiplex PCR; in TCRdb, only in-frame clones are kept and a portion is missing. The table records some 100,000 clones, roughly nine tenths of them present only once. The sequenced sample consisted of peripheral blood. All receptors come from a man aged 50 to 59 with acute or convalescent COVID-19.

The chain joins TRBV6-6 to TRBJ1-4, with 7 positions matching TRBD1. CDR3 length: 16 amino acids. Germline V lookup: CDR1 MNHNY, CDR2 SVGAGI (reference sequence). The ends lost 6 bases at V and 0 bases at J; junction bases unmatched: 7. The CDR3: CASRTGTGATNEKLFF. The CDR3 nucleotides read TGTGCCAGCAGGACAGGGACGGGCGCAACTAATGAAAAACTGTTTTTT.

The rearrangement links TRBV28 to TRBJ1-3, with 8 bases that match TRBD1. Trimming cost V 7 bases and J 4 bases; bases outside gene matches: 9. This CDR3 contains 15 residues. In germline, CDR1 is MDHEN, CDR2 SYDVKM. This chain's CDR3 is CASTLGQGKGNTIYF. DNA for the CDR3: TGTGCCAGCACCTTAGGACAGGGTAAAGGAAACACCATATATTTT.

This chain links TRBV18 with TRBJ1-4; 7 bases map to TRBD1. Losses at the gene ends were 2 bases for V and 3 bases for J; bases not matched to a gene: 6. The germline CDR1 and CDR2 sequences are KGHSH and LQKENI. CDR3 length: 16 residues. This chain's CDR3 is CASSPLQGVSNEKLFF. The DNA for the CDR3 is TGTGCCAGCTCACCATTGCAGGGGGTCTCTAATGAAAAACTGTTTTTT.

This chain links TRBV7-8 with TRBJ1-1, with D possibly being TRBD1 (6 bases). The germline V and J ends were trimmed by 5 bases and 2 bases, with 12 bases remaining between them. This CDR3 is 14 amino acids long. Germline V gene data show CDR1 as SGHVS and CDR2 as FQNEAQ. CDR3 DNA sequence: TGTGCCAGCAGCGATGGGGGGGCCAACACTGAAGCTTTCTTT. This encodes CASSDGGANTEAFF.

The chain employs TRBV7-9 and TRBJ1-6; TRBD1 aligns across 9 bases. The CDR3 runs to 19 residues. Trimming at V came to 4 bases and at J to 1 base, leaving 11 bases not matched to a gene. Germline CDR1 SEHNR, CDR2 FQNEAQ (reference sequence). Here the CDR3 DNA reads TGTGCCAGCAGCTATCGGGACAGGGTCTTCAGATCCTATAATTCACCCCTCCACTTT. It specifies CASSYRDRVFRSYNSPLHF.

This rearrangement joins TRBV27 to TRBJ2-3, with 7 bases that match TRBD2. This CDR3 has 12 residues. J lost 10 bases, V lost 6 bases, and 7 bases had no gene match. Looked up from germline, CDR1 is MNHEY and CDR2 is SMNVEV (reference sequence). The CDR3 DNA reads as TGTGCCAGCAGGCCTTGGGGGGGTTCGCAGTATTTT. It is translated as CASRPWGGSQYF.

The chain joins TRBV21-1 to TRBJ1-5. TRBV21-1 represents a pseudogene. This CDR3 is 13 amino acids long. As DNA, the CDR3 is TGTGCCCGCAGGTGTTATAGCAATCAGCCCCAGCATTTT. Its translation: CARRCYSNQPQHF.

This chain connects TRBV2 to TRBJ2-2; D may be TRBD2 (6 bases). Germline values: CDR1 SNHLY, CDR2 FYNNEI. The V end was cut by 6 bases, the J end by 1 base, with 12 bases between. The CDR3 totals 15 residues. The CDR3 DNA sequence: TGTGCCAGCAGCGAGCTAGCGAAGAACACCGGGGAGCTGTTTTTT. Its protein is CASSELAKNTGELFF.

This chain uses TRBV19 with TRBJ1-2; a weak D match, TRBD1 (5 bases). V was trimmed by 4 bases and J by 11 bases, leaving 14 bases between them. Germline-derived CDR1 and CDR2 are LNHDA and SQIVND (reference sequence). CDR3 size: 12 residues. CDR3 amino acids: CASSTTQGAYTF. CDR3 bases: TGTGCCAGTAGTACGACCCAGGGCGCTTACACCTTC.

The chain links TRBV19 to TRBJ1-2; a possible D gene is TRBD1 (6 bases). The germline V gene encodes CDR1 LNHDA and CDR2 SQIVND (reference sequence). This CDR3 contains 15 residues. Trimming shortened V by 4 bases and J by 0 bases, and 12 bases separated the two germline ends. CDR3 protein: CASSTSAGANYGYTF. The CDR3 DNA is TGTGCCAGTAGTACATCGGCAGGGGCTAACTATGGCTACACCTTC.

The chain joins TRBV4-3 to TRBJ2-1; 9 bases align to TRBD1. The CDR3 totals 15 residues. The germline CDR1 and CDR2 sequences are LGHNA and YSLEER. The ends lost 3 bases at V and 7 bases at J; junction bases unmatched: 7. The CDR3 sequence is CASSHVDRGTNEQFF. The CDR3 bases are TGCGCCAGCAGCCATGTGGACAGGGGCACGAATGAGCAGTTCTTC.

This chain joins TRBV19 and TRBJ1-2; D call uncertain. The CDR3 length is 13 residues. V lost 5 bases to trimming and J lost 4 bases, with 11 bases between them. In germline, CDR1 is LNHDA, CDR2 SQIVND (reference sequence). CDR3 DNA: TGTGCCAGTAGTTCCGGCTCGGGCTATGGCTACACCTTC. The encoded protein is CASSSGSGYGYTF.

This sequence joins TRBV6-6 and TRBJ2-2; weak D call: TRBD1 (5 bases). Looked up from germline, CDR1 is MNHNY and CDR2 is SVGAGI (reference sequence). The CDR3 runs 14 residues. V lost 0 bases, J lost 4 bases, and 6 bases lay in between. CDR3 bases: TGTGCCAGCAGTTACTCCCAGGGCACCGGGGAGCTGTTTTTT. Protein: CASSYSQGTGELFF.

The V and J genes are TRBV9 and TRBJ2-4; 9 positions match TRBD1. The germline gives CDR1 SGDLS, CDR2 YYNGEE. This CDR3 comprises 16 residues. V trimming: 4 bases; J trimming: 0 bases; junction bases outside the gene matches: 5. The DNA for the CDR3 is TGTGCCAGCAGCCCGACAGGGGGTCTAGCCAAAAACATTCAGTACTTC. Amino acids: CASSPTGGLAKNIQYF.

The chain uses TRBV30 and TRBJ2-4; TRBD1 aligns across 7 bases. The CDR3 totals 13 residues. The V and J ends lost 2 bases and 4 bases, in that order; junction bases with no gene match: 2. Germline V gives CDR1 GTSNPN, CDR2 SVGIG (reference sequence). The CDR3 bases are TGTGCCTGGAGTCTGACAGGGAAAAACATTCAGTACTTC. Protein: CAWSLTGKNIQYF.